One and the same sample provided the 9 T cell receptor beta chains below, sequenced in a study of cytomegalovirus exposure and HLA in healthy donors. With 60 Vbeta and 13 Jbeta primers, the PCR was carried out. Here immunoSEQ multiplex PCR was the method, and the copy in TCRdb shows in-frame clones only, minus some. The sample shows approximately 120,000 clones, roughly 75% of them seen only once. The specimen sequenced was PBMCs. Receptors were obtained from a female donor in good health and CMV-seronegative.

This sequence joins TRBV6-1 and TRBJ2-7, with D uncertain. The length of the CDR3 is 11 residues. CDR1 and CDR2 from the germline V gene are MNHNS and SASEGT. V gave up 8 bases and J gave up 7 bases, with 12 bases separating them. The CDR3 spells CASVLVREQYF. The CDR3 nucleotides are TGTGCCAGCGTCCTAGTCCGGGAGCAGTACTTC.

The J gene is TRBJ2-1, the V gene TRBV4-1; TRBD1 matches 7 bases. Per germline, CDR1 MGHRA and CDR2 YSYEKL. The CDR3 loop spans 16 amino acids. The junction had 4 bases not matched to a gene; V was cut back by 0 bases and J by 2 bases. Here the CDR3 reads CASSQETTGTYNEQFF. CDR3 DNA sequence: TGCGCCAGCAGCCAAGAGACGACAGGGACCTACAATGAGCAGTTCTTC.

This clone came up a few times. The rearrangement joins TRBV2 to TRBJ2-7; D ambiguous. Deletions cut 1 base from V and 6 bases from J, with 10 bases between. Germline CDR1 reads SNHLY; CDR2 reads FYNNEI. The CDR3 covers 13 residues. The CDR3 DNA follows: TGTGCCAGCAGTGAAGTGAGATCGGGCGAGCAGTACTTC. This codes for CASSEVRSGEQYF. The complete variable domain, with remaining parts taken from reference TRBV2 and TRBJ2-7, reads EPEVTQTPSHQVTQMGQEVILRCVPISNHLYFYWYRQILGQKVEFLVSFYNNEISEKSEIFDDQFSVERPDGSNFTLKIRSTKLEDSAMYFCASSEVRSGEQYFGPGTRLTVT.

The chain couples TRBV30 to TRBJ2-7; possibly TRBD1 for D (6 bases). This CDR3 region has 15 residues. Germline CDR1 reads GTSNPN; CDR2 reads SVGIG (reference sequence). V was pared by 4 bases and J by 6 bases, with 22 bases between. The CDR3 loop is CAWKIGQTGLSEQYF. CDR3 DNA: TGTGCCTGGAAAATAGGTCAAACAGGGCTAAGCGAGCAGTACTTC.

In regard to this clone: Other DNA sequences of this sample code for an identical CDR3. This rearrangement joins TRBV20-1 to TRBJ2-5; D perhaps matches TRBD1 (5 bases). The germline gives CDR1 DFQATT, CDR2 SNEGSKA (reference sequence). The CDR3 loop spans 11 amino acids. The V end lost 6 bases, the J end lost 4 bases, and 9 bases lay between the germline ends. In DNA form, the CDR3 reads TGCAGTGCCAAAAGGGGAGAGACCCAGTACTTC. Its protein product is CSAKRGETQYF.

The rearrangement links TRBV19 to TRBJ2-7; 10 bases are a match to TRBD2. Unmatched junction bases numbered 6, after V lost 3 bases and J lost 4 bases. This CDR3 is built from 15 residues. Germline V gene lookup returns CDR1 LNHDA and CDR2 SQIVND (reference sequence). Here the CDR3 reads CASSIIAGGRYEQYF. The CDR3 DNA reads as TGTGCCAGTAGTATCATAGCGGGGGGCAGATACGAGCAGTACTTC.

This chain uses TRBV5-1 with TRBJ2-2; TRBD2 aligns across 7 bases. Germline values: CDR1 SGHRS, CDR2 YFSETQ. Germline trimming cut 1 base from V and 5 bases from J; bases unmatched to any gene: 2. The CDR3 has 14 residues. CDR3 sequence reads: CASSLSGGTGELFF. The CDR3 bases are TGCGCCAGCAGCTTGTCGGGGGGAACCGGGGAGCTGTTTTTT. The complete variable domain, with remaining parts taken from reference TRBV5-1 and TRBJ2-2, reads KAGVTQTPRYLIKTRGQQVTLSCSPISGHRSVSWYQQTPGQGLQFLFEYFSETQRNKGNFPGRFSGRQFSNSRSEMNVSTLELGDSALYLCASSLSGGTGELFFGEGSRLTVL.

The V and J genes are TRBV7-2 and TRBJ2-3, with TRBD2 identical over 7 bases. From germline, CDR1 is SGHTA and CDR2 FQGNSA. This CDR3 has 18 residues. J lost 3 bases, V lost 1 base, and 13 bases had no gene match. The CDR3 protein is CASSLEGRIAGTTDTQYF. Written as DNA, the CDR3 is TGTGCCAGCAGCTTAGAAGGTCGCATAGCGGGTACTACAGATACGCAGTATTTT.

The chain is built from TRBV2 and TRBJ2-3; 10 bases are shared with TRBD2. With V trimmed by 2 bases and J by 5 bases, 10 bases remained unmatched. The CDR3 is 17 residues long. The germline CDR1 and CDR2 sequences are SNHLY and FYNNEI. The CDR3 DNA reads TGTGCCAGCAGTGAACCCCCTAGCGGGGGTTGGGGAGATACGCAGTATTTT. Translation gives CASSEPPSGGWGDTQYF.